This TCR beta chain was captured by sequencing in a study of cytomegalovirus exposure and HLA in healthy donors. Germline V gene data show CDR1 as SGHRS and CDR2 as YFSETQ. CDR3 size: 15 residues. V was shortened by 0 bases and J by 3 bases, with 10 bases between the two germline ends. Vbeta (60) and Jbeta (13) primers were used in the PCR. Assay used: immunoSEQ multiplex PCR; TCRdb lists only in-frame clones, some missing. Counted here are about 110,000 clones, 80% to 85% occurring once; the ten biggest clones make up less than 2.5%. Input material: PBMCs. V and J are TRBV5-1 and TRBJ2-1; D ambiguous. The sequence came from a woman aged 25 to 45 in good health and CMV-seronegative. The CDR3: CASSLGSLVYNEQFF. The DNA for the CDR3 is TGCGCCAGCAGCTTGGGTAGTTTAGTCTACAATGAGCAGTTCTTC.